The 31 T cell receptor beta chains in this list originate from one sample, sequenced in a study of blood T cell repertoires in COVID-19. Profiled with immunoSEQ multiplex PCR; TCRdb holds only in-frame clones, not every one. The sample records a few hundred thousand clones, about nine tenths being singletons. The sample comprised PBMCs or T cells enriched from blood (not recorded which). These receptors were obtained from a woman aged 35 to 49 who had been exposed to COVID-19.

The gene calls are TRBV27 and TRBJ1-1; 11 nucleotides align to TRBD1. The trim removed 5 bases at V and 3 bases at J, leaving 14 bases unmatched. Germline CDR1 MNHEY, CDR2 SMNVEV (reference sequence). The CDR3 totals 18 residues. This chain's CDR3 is CASSRLSGTGGSHTEAFF. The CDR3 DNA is TGTGCCAGCAGTAGACTGTCCGGGACAGGGGGTTCCCACACTGAAGCTTTCTTT.

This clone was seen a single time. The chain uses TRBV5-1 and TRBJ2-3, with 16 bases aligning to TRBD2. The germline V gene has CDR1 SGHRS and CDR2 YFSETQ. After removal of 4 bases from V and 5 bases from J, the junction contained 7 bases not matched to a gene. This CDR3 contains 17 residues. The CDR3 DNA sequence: TGCGCCAGCAGCCTTGGGACTAGCGGGGGGGCTGTAGATACGCAGTATTTT. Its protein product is CASSLGTSGGAVDTQYF.

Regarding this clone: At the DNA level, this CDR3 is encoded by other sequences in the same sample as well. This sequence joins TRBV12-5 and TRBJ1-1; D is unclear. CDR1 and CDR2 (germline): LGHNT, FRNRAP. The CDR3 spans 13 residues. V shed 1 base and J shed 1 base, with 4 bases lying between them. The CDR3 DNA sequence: TGTGCTAGTGGTTTGGGCAGGAACACTGAAGCTTTCTTT. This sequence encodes CASGLGRNTEAFF.

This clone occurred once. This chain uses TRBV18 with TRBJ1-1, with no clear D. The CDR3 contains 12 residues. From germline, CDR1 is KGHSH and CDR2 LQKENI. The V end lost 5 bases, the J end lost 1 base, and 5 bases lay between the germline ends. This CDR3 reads CASSSKNTEAFF. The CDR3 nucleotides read TGTGCCAGCTCAAGCAAGAACACTGAAGCTTTCTTT.

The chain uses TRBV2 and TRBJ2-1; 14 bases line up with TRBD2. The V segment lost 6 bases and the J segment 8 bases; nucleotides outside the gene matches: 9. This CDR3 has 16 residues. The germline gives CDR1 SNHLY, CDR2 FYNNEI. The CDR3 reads CASSEPGLAGVYEQFF. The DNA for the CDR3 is TGTGCCAGCAGCGAACCGGGACTAGCGGGAGTATATGAGCAGTTCTTC.

The CDR3 protein is CSASEGAQPQHF. CDR3 DNA sequence: TGCAGTGCTAGTGAGGGGGCTCAGCCCCAGCATTTT. The chain has TRBV20-1 and TRBJ1-5; 7 bases are a match to TRBD1. CDR3 length: 12 residues. Germline V gene data show CDR1 as DFQATT and CDR2 as SNEGSKA (reference sequence). V lost 3 bases, J lost 6 bases, and 2 bases stayed unmatched.

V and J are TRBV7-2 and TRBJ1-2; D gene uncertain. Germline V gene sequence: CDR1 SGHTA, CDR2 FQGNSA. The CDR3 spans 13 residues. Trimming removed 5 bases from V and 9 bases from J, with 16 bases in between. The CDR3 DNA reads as TGTGCCAGCAGCCCCCCAGGCCACGGGAGCTACACCTTC. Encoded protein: CASSPPGHGSYTF.

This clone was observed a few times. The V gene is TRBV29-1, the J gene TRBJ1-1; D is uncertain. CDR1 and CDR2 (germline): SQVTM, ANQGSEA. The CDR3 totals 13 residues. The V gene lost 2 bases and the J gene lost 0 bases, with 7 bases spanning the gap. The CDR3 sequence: CSVELQMNTEAFF. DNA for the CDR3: TGCAGCGTTGAACTACAGATGAACACTGAAGCTTTCTTT.

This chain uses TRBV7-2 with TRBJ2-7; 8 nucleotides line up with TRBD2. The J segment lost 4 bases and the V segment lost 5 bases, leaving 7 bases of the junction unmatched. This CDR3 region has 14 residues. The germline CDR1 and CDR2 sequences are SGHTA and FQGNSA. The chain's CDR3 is CASSPRASGYEQYF. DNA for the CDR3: TGTGCCAGCAGCCCTAGGGCTAGCGGGTACGAGCAGTACTTC.

The CDR3 DNA reads as TGTGCCAGCTCACCAGGACAGGGGGCTGGCTACACCTTC. This translates into CASSPGQGAGYTF. This chain connects TRBV18 to TRBJ1-2; 11 bases are shared with TRBD1. CDR3 size: 13 residues. With 2 bases clipped from V and 7 bases from J, the junction kept 0 bases outside the gene matches. Germline V gives CDR1 KGHSH, CDR2 LQKENI.

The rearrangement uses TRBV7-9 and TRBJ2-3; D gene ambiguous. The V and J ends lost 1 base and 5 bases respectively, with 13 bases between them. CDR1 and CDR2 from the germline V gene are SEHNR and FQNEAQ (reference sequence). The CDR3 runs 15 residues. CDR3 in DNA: TGTGCCAGCAGCTTAGAGTCCAGAGGCCAAGATACGCAGTATTTT. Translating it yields CASSLESRGQDTQYF.

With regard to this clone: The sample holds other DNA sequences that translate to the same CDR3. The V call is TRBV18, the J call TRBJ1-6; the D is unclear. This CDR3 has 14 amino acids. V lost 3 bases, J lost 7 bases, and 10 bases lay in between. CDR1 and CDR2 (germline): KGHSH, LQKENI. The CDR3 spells CASSPGAGNSPLHF. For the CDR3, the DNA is TGTGCCAGCTCACCCGGAGCGGGAAATTCACCCCTCCACTTT.

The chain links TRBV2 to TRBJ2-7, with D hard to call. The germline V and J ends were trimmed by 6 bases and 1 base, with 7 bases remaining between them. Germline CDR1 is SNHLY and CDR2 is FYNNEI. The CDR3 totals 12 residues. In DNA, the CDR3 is TGTGCCAGCAGGATACAGTCCTACGAGCAGTACTTC. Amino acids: CASRIQSYEQYF. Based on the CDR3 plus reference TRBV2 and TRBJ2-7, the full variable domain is EPEVTQTPSHQVTQMGQEVILRCVPISNHLYFYWYRQILGQKVEFLVSFYNNEISEKSEIFDDQFSVERPDGSNFTLKIRSTKLEDSAMYFCASRIQSYEQYFGPGTRLTVT.

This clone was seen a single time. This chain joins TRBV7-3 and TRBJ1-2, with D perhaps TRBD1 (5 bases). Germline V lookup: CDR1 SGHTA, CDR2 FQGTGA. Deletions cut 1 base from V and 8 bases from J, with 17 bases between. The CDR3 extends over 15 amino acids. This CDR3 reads CASSLIDSPLVGYTF. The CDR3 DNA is TGTGCCAGCAGCTTAATAGACAGTCCATTGGTGGGCTACACCTTC.

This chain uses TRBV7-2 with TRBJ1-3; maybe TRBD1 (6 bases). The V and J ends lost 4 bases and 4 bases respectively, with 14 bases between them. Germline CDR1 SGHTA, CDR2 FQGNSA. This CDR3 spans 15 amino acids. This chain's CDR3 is CASSSRGGTGNTIYF. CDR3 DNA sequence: TGTGCCAGCAGCTCGCGAGGGGGTACCGGAAACACCATATATTTT.

As DNA, the CDR3 is TGCAGCGTTGAAGCGGGTGACAGGGGCAGGAAACTGTTTTTT. Amino acids: CSVEAGDRGRKLFF. J is TRBJ1-4 and V is TRBV29-1, with 8 bases identical to TRBD1. The CDR3 length is 14 residues. J was trimmed by 11 bases and V by 1 base; bases with no gene match: 9. Germline CDR1 and CDR2: SQVTM and ANQGSEA.

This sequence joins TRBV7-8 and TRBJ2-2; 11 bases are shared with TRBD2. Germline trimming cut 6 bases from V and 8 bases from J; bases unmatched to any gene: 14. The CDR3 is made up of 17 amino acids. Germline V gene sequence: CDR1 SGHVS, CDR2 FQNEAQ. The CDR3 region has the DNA TGTGCCAGCAGGCCCGGGACTAGCGGACTTCTTCGGGGGGAGCTGTTTTTT. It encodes CASRPGTSGLLRGELFF. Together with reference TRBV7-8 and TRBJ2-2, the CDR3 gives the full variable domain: GAGVSQSPRYKVAKRGQDVALRCDPISGHVSLFWYQQALGQGPEFLTYFQNEAQLDKSGLPSDRFFAERPEGSVSTLKIQRTQQEDSAVYLCASRPGTSGLLRGELFFGEGSRLTVL.

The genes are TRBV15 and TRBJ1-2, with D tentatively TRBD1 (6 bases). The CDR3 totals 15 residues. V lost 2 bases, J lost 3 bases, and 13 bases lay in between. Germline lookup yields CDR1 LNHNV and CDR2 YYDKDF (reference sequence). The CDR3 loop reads CATSRQGHLDYGYTF. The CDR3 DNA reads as TGTGCCACCAGCAGACAGGGGCATCTGGACTATGGCTACACCTTC.

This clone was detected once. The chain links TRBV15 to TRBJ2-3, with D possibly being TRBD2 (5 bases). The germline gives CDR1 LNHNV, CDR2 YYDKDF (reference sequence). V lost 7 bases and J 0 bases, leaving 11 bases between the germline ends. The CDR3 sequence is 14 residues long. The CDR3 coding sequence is TGTGCCACCAAAGGCGGGTCAAGCACAGATACGCAGTATTTT. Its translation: CATKGGSSTDTQYF.

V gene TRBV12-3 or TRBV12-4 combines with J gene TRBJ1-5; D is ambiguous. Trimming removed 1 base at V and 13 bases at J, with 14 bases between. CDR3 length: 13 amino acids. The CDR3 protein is CASSLVSTVEQHF. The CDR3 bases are TGTGCCAGCAGTTTAGTATCTACAGTGGAACAGCATTTT.

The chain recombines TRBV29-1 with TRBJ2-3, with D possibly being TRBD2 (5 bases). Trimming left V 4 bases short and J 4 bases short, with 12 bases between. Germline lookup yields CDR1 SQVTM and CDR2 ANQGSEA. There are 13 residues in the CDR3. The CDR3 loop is CSVGISVADTQYF. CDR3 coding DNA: TGCAGCGTTGGTATTAGCGTGGCAGATACGCAGTATTTT.

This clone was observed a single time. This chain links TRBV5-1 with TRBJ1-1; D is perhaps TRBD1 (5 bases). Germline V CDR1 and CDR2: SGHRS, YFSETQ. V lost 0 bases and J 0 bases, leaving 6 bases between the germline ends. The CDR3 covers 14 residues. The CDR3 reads CASSLEGLNTEAFF. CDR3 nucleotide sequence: TGCGCCAGCAGCTTGGAGGGGCTGAACACTGAAGCTTTCTTT.

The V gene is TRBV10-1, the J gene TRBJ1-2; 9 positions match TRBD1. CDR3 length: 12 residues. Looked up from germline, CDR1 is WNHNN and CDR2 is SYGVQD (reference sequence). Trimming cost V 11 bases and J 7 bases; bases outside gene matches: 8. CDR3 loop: CAVTGQGGGYTF. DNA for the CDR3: TGCGCCGTCACGGGACAGGGTGGTGGCTACACCTTC.

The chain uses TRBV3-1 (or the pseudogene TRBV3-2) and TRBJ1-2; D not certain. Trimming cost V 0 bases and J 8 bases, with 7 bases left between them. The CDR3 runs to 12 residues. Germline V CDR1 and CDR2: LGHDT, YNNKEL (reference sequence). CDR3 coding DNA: TGTGCCAGCAGCCAAGATTATCGGGGCTACACCTTC. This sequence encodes CASSQDYRGYTF.

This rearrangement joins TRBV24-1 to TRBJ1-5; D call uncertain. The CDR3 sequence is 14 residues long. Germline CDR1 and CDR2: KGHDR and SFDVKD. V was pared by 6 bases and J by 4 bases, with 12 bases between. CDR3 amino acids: CATSSAQANQPQHF. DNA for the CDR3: TGTGCCACCAGTTCCGCTCAGGCTAATCAGCCCCAGCATTTT.

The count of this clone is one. The CDR3 is CASSLGGAVDTEAFF. Here the CDR3 DNA reads TGTGCCAGCAGCTTAGGGGGCGCGGTGGACACTGAAGCTTTCTTT. V is TRBV7-9 and J is TRBJ1-1; possible D gene TRBD1, 5 bases. The CDR3 is made up of 15 amino acids. CDR1 and CDR2 from the germline V gene are SEHNR and FQNEAQ (reference sequence). Trimming removed 1 base from V and 3 bases from J, with 12 bases in between. The full variable domain, its missing parts supplied by reference TRBV7-9 and TRBJ1-1, is DTGVSQNPRHKITKRGQNVTFRCDPISEHNRLYWYRQTLGQGPEFLTYFQNEAQLEKSRLLSDRFSAERPKGSFSTLEIQRTEQGDSAMYLCASSLGGAVDTEAFFGQGTRLTVV.

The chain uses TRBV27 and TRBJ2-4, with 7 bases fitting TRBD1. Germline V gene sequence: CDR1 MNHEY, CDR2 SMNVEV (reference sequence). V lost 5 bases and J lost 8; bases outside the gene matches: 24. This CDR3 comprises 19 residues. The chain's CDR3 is CASSPDPRQGGSWADIQYF. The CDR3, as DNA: TGTGCCAGCAGTCCTGACCCCAGACAGGGTGGTAGCTGGGCAGACATTCAGTACTTC.

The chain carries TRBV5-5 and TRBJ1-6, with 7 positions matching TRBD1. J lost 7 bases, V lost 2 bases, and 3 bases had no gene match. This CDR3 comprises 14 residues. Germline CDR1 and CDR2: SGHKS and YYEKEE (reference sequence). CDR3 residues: CASSFGTANSPLHF. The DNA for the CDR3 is TGTGCCAGCAGCTTCGGGACAGCCAATTCACCCCTCCACTTT.

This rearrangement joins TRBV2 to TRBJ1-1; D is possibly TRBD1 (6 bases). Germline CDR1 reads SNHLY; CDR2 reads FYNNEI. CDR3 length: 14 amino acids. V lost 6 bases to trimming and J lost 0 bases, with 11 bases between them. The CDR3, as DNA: TGTGCCAGCAGCGAAAGGGGGTTGAACACTGAAGCTTTCTTT. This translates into CASSERGLNTEAFF.

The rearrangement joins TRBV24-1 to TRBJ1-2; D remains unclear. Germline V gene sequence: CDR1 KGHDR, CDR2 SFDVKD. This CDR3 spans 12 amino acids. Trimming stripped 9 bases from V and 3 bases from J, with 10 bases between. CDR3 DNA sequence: TGTGCCACCGAGTCCTCCTACTATGGCTACACCTTC. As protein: CATESSYYGYTF.

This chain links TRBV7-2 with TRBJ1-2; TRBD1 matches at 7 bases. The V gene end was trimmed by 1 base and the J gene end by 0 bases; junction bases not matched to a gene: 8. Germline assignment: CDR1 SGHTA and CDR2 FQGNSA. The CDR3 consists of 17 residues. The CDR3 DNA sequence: TGTGCCAGCAGCTTAGACGGCAGGGGGTCAGCTAACTATGGCTACACCTTC. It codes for CASSLDGRGSANYGYTF.